This paragraph reports one TCR beta chain. These data belong to a study of blood T cell repertoires in COVID-19. Methods used by the authors: From reference gene primer amplification, estimates of nucleated cell counts were derived. Assay: immunoSEQ multiplex PCR; the TCRdb copy retains only in-frame clones and omits some. D and trimming come from the DNA, and the V and J calls and clone size come from that table. Counted here are 110,000 to 150,000 clones, nearly 90% occurring once; the ten biggest clones make up 1.8%. This CDR3 region has 14 residues. Germline-derived CDR1 and CDR2 are MNHEY and SVGAGI. The trim removed 6 bases at V and 0 bases at J, leaving 2 bases unmatched.

This TCR came from a man between 65 and 79 years old with acute or convalescent COVID-19. The chain is built from TRBV6-5 and TRBJ1-5; the match to TRBD1 covers 7 bases. Source material: peripheral blood. CDR3 bases: TGTGCCAGCAGGGGACAGATTAGCAATCAGCCCCAGCATTTT. Translated, it gives CASRGQISNQPQHF.